This T cell receptor (beta chain) was captured in a study of cytomegalovirus exposure and HLA in healthy donors. Study-wide findings and caveats: It was reported that the classifier diagnosed cytomegalovirus status with high specificity and sensitivity in both the original and validation cohorts. Sequencing artifact likely explains a cluster of highly shared sequence variants.

Of note for this clone: Its specificity is not known.

Healthy bone marrow donors supplied every sample. The study sampled nominally healthy donors, though unrecorded immune exposures were likely. Primers included in the PCR were 60 Vbeta and 13 Jbeta primers. Clones were sequenced by immunoSEQ multiplex PCR, and TCRdb holds only the in-frame ones, with some missing. The sample table includes around 140,000 clones. What was sequenced was PBMCs. The source is a young man in good health and CMV-seronegative.

CDR3 nucleotide sequence: TGTGCCACCAATACACAGGGTTTTGGTTCACCCCTCCACTTT. Translated: CATNTQGFGSPLHF. This sequence joins TRBV15 and TRBJ1-6; weak D call: TRBD1 (6 bases). The V gene's germline CDR1 is LNHNV and CDR2 YYDKDF (reference sequence). The CDR3 sequence is 14 residues long. The germline V and J ends were trimmed by 7 bases and 9 bases, with 16 bases remaining between them.